Following are 31 T cell receptor beta chains from one sample sequenced in a study of Graves' ophthalmopathy and Graves' hyperthyroidism. The authors amplified TCR beta CDR3 regions from RNA transcripts. First-round RT-PCR employed HTBI primers, with a second-round multiplex PCR after it. TCRdb fed the multiplex PCR reads into MiXCR, producing one record per CDR3 protein. The repertoire holds around 1,200,000 distinct CDR3 sequences, with less than 45% as singletons. Sequenced sample: peripheral blood or thyroid tissue (not recorded which). These receptors originate from an adult man with Graves' hyperthyroidism.

This clonotype was detected only a few times. The chain is built from TRBV5-5 and TRBJ2-7; 8 bases line up with TRBD1. Germline V CDR1 and CDR2: SGHKS, YYEKEE (reference sequence). The CDR3 spans 14 residues. Losses at the gene ends were 6 bases for V and 3 bases for J; bases not matched to a gene: 8. This CDR3 is CASNSDRGYYEQYF. The DNA for the CDR3 is TGTGCCAGCAACTCCGACAGGGGCTACTACGAGCAGTACTTC. Using reference TRBV5-5 and TRBJ2-7 for the parts outside the CDR3, the full variable domain is DAGVTQSPTHLIKTRGQQVTLRCSPISGHKSVSWYQQVLGQGPQFIFQYYEKEERGRGNFPDRFSARQFPNYSSELNVNALLLGDSALYLCASNSDRGYYEQYFGPGTRLTVT.

In regard to this clonotype: The junction shows a germline mismatch at one end, possibly a read error. The genes are TRBV5-1 and TRBJ1-5; 10 nucleotides line up with TRBD1. The CDR3 sequence is 16 residues long. CDR1 SGHRS and CDR2 YFSETQ come from the germline V gene. The CDR3 here is CASSLQGTGENQPQHF. The CDR3 DNA follows: TGTGCCAGCAGCTTACAAGGGACAGGGGAGAATCAGCCCCAGCATTTT.

The V gene is TRBV10-3, the J gene TRBJ1-4; 7 nucleotides align to TRBD1. Germline V gene data show CDR1 as ENHRY and CDR2 as SYGVKD. V lost 6 bases to trimming and J lost 0 bases; unmatched junction nucleotides: 10. CDR3 length equals 17 residues. This CDR3 reads CAIRSTGAVATNEKLFF. CDR3 bases: TGTGCCATCAGATCAACAGGGGCGGTCGCAACTAATGAAAAACTGTTTTTT.

This clonotype was seen a handful of times. V and J are TRBV29-1 and TRBJ2-2, with 11 bases identical to TRBD1. The CDR3 runs to 15 residues. Germline V lookup: CDR1 SQVTM, CDR2 ANQGSEA. Germline trimming cut 6 bases from V and 6 bases from J; bases unmatched to any gene: 9. The CDR3 region has the DNA TGCAGCGTGACGGGACAGGGGGGGAGTTCCGGGGAGCTGTTTTTT. Protein sequence: CSVTGQGGSSGELFF.

This clonotype showed up just a few times. The V and J genes are TRBV9 and TRBJ2-7; 12 bases are shared with TRBD1. Trimming took 2 bases from V and 5 from J; bases not matched to a gene: 5. In germline, CDR1 is SGDLS, CDR2 YYNGEE. This CDR3 is 15 amino acids long. The CDR3: CASSVRDRGRDEQYF. CDR3 bases: TGTGCCAGCAGCGTCAGGGACAGGGGGCGAGACGAGCAGTACTTC.

This clonotype was picked up a small number of times. The chain uses TRBV20-1 and TRBJ2-7; TRBD2 is a possible D gene (5 bases). Trimming removed 0 bases at V and 2 bases at J, with 14 bases between. Germline V gene lookup returns CDR1 DFQATT and CDR2 SNEGSKA (reference sequence). The CDR3 runs to 15 residues. The DNA for the CDR3 is TGCAGTGCTAGAGATCCCGGACTGAAGACCTACGAGCAGTACTTC. It yields the protein CSARDPGLKTYEQYF.

This clonotype was detected ten times or more. The V call is TRBV29-1, the J call TRBJ2-2; possibly TRBD2 for D (5 bases). This CDR3 comprises 14 residues. The ends were cut back, 4 bases at V and 4 bases at J, with 13 bases in the middle. Germline V gene sequence: CDR1 SQVTM, CDR2 ANQGSEA. The CDR3 protein is CSVAVPAGTGELFF. In DNA form, the CDR3 reads TGCAGCGTTGCTGTTCCGGCGGGCACCGGGGAGCTGTTTTTT.

The chain couples TRBV4-1 to TRBJ2-7; perhaps TRBD1 as D (6 bases). Germline CDR1 MGHRA, CDR2 YSYEKL. The germline V and J ends were trimmed by 0 bases and 3 bases, with 12 bases remaining between them. This CDR3 contains 15 residues. CDR3 in amino acids: CASSQDQRQDYEQYF. Here the CDR3 DNA reads TGCGCCAGCAGCCAAGACCAGAGACAGGACTACGAGCAGTACTTC.

This clonotype has just a few counts. This chain joins TRBV7-2 and TRBJ2-5; 8 nucleotides match TRBD2. This CDR3 contains 16 residues. The germline CDR1 and CDR2 sequences are SGHTA and FQGNSA. With 5 bases clipped from V and 1 base from J, the junction kept 9 bases outside the gene matches. This CDR3 is CASSLTSGSPQETQYF. The CDR3 nucleotides are TGTGCCAGCAGCCTTACTAGCGGATCGCCCCAAGAGACCCAGTACTTC. The full variable domain, in which reference TRBV7-2 and TRBJ2-5 provide the parts outside the CDR3, is GAGVSQSPSNKVTEKGKDVELRCDPISGHTALYWYRQSLGQGLEFLIYFQGNSAPDKSGLPSDRFSAERTGGSVSTLTIQRTQQEDSAVYLCASSLTSGSPQETQYFGPGTRLLVL.

In this sample, this clonotype turned up once. The chain is built from TRBV7-3 and TRBJ2-5; tentative D call: TRBD1 (5 bases). The end of the DNA is better explained by TRBJ2-1, so the J call may be wrong. The CDR3 contains 13 residues. CDR1 is SGHTA and CDR2 is FQGTGA in the germline V gene. CDR3 nucleotides: TGTGCCAGCAGCCCGGACACCTACAATGAGCAGTTCTTC. Its protein product is CASSPDTYNEQFF.

Remarks on this clonotype: One end of the junction does not line up with germline, which may come from a read error. The chain has TRBV2 and TRBJ1-5; 9 bases agree with TRBD1. This CDR3 has 13 amino acids. Per the germline V gene, CDR1 is SNHLY and CDR2 is FYNNEI. CDR3 DNA: TGTGCCAGCAGTCCGGGACAGGGTTCACCGAAGCTGTTT. This sequence encodes CASSPGQGSPKLF.

The rearrangement joins TRBV6-2 or TRBV6-3 to TRBJ1-1, with 7 bases aligning to TRBD1. There are 13 residues in the CDR3. Unmatched junction bases numbered 6, after V lost 5 bases and J lost 6 bases. Germline CDR1 is MNHEY and CDR2 is SVGEGT. The CDR3, as DNA: TGTGCCAGCAGTCGACCACAGGGGCCTGAAGCTTTCTTT. This codes for CASSRPQGPEAFF.

This clonotype was observed a single time. The V gene is TRBV7-8, the J gene TRBJ1-2, with TRBD1 identical over 8 bases. Germline V gene sequence: CDR1 SGHVS, CDR2 FQNEAQ. The CDR3 length is 14 residues. With 5 bases clipped from V and 8 bases from J, the junction kept 10 bases outside the gene matches. The CDR3 spells CASSQWDRLGGYTF. The CDR3 DNA reads TGTGCCAGCAGCCAATGGGACAGGCTAGGAGGCTACACCTTC.

This clonotype was found many times. The chain uses TRBV5-1 and TRBJ1-2; D might be TRBD1 (6 bases). The ends were cut back, 0 bases at V and 5 bases at J, with 11 bases in the middle. CDR3 length: 14 residues. The V gene's germline CDR1 is SGHRS and CDR2 YFSETQ. Here the CDR3 reads CASSLEDSRYGYTF. The CDR3 DNA sequence: TGCGCCAGCAGCTTGGAGGACAGCAGGTATGGCTACACCTTC.

There are many counts of this clonotype. This sequence joins TRBV20-1 and TRBJ2-7, with TRBD2 matching 9 bases. Unmatched junction bases numbered 15, after V lost 0 bases and J lost 3 bases. Germline CDR1 is DFQATT and CDR2 is SNEGSKA (reference sequence). The CDR3 is made up of 18 amino acids. The CDR3 nucleotides are TGCAGTGCTAGAGATCTATTAGTTCGGGCTAGCGGGGTCTACGAGCAGTACTTC. This translates into CSARDLLVRASGVYEQYF.

This clonotype was found many times. The V call is TRBV7-2, the J call TRBJ1-5; D call uncertain. Germline V CDR1 and CDR2: SGHTA, FQGNSA. The CDR3 totals 15 residues. Trimming left V 5 bases short and J 0 bases short, with 11 bases between. The CDR3 region has the DNA TGTGCCAGCAGCATTAGGGAGGGTAGCAATCAGCCCCAGCATTTT. Its translation: CASSIREGSNQPQHF.

V usage is TRBV9 and J usage is TRBJ1-1; D possibly corresponds to TRBD1 (5 bases). CDR1 is SGDLS and CDR2 is YYNGEE in the germline V gene. V was pared by 7 bases and J by 1 base, with 11 bases between. The CDR3 contains 13 residues. The CDR3 DNA sequence: TGTGCCAGCGGGGGGATAGCGAACACTGAAGCTTTCTTT. Translation gives CASGGIANTEAFF.

The gene calls are TRBV2 and TRBJ1-1; D is unclear. From germline, CDR1 is SNHLY and CDR2 FYNNEI. The CDR3 totals 17 residues. Trimming took 6 bases from V and 4 from J, leaving 24 bases between them. The DNA of the CDR3 is TGTGCCAGCAGAGCGGGAGTCACCGGGGATAAGGGCACTGAAGCTTTCTTT. Protein sequence: CASRAGVTGDKGTEAFF.

This clonotype was observed a handful of times. The chain combines TRBV4-1 with TRBJ2-7; no definite D call. V was clipped by 1 base and J by 3 bases, with 10 bases between them. Per germline, CDR1 MGHRA and CDR2 YSYEKL. There are 14 residues in the CDR3. CDR3 DNA: TGCGCCAGCAGCCAAGGGTACAGCTTCTACGAGCAGTACTTC. This gives the protein CASSQGYSFYEQYF.

The chain couples TRBV7-6 to TRBJ1-5; possibly TRBD1 for D (6 bases). With 0 bases removed from V and 7 bases from J, the gap between germline ends came to 16 bases. From germline, CDR1 is SGHVS and CDR2 FNYEAQ. This CDR3 is 16 amino acids long. Here the CDR3 reads CASSLAPRGTQQPQHF. CDR3 in DNA: TGTGCCAGCAGCTTAGCACCAAGGGGGACGCAACAGCCCCAGCATTTT.

Comments on this clonotype: In this CDR3 the conserved last residue, phenylalanine or tryptophan, is missing, so a read error is likely. The chain recombines TRBV20-1 with TRBJ2-5; 10 nucleotides match TRBD2. The CDR3 totals 13 residues. CDR1 and CDR2 (germline): DFQATT, SNEGSKA (reference sequence). After removal of 6 bases from V and 2 bases from J, the junction contained 3 bases not matched to a gene. The CDR3 region is CSALAGEQETQYI. For the CDR3, the DNA is TGCAGTGCCCTAGCGGGGGAACAAGAGACCCAGTACATC.

This clonotype was detected ten times or more. The chain has TRBV10-3 and TRBJ2-5; unclear D gene. The CDR3 consists of 14 residues. Looked up from germline, CDR1 is ENHRY and CDR2 is SYGVKD. The germline V and J ends were trimmed by 2 bases and 2 bases, with 9 bases remaining between them. The CDR3 region has the DNA TGTGCCATCAGTGAGATGGCATCACAAGAGACCCAGTACTTC. It yields the protein CAISEMASQETQYF.

This clonotype was counted many times. The chain links TRBV7-2 to TRBJ2-5; possible D gene TRBD1, 6 bases. The CDR3 contains 19 residues. Germline V gene data show CDR1 as SGHTA and CDR2 as FQGNSA. V was cut by 2 bases and J by 5 bases, with 27 bases left in between. The chain's CDR3 is CASSLILGRLGHVRETQYF. The CDR3 DNA reads TGTGCCAGCAGCTTAATCTTGGGGCGGTTGGGACATGTACGGGAGACCCAGTACTTC.

This clonotype was picked up one time. CDR3 loop: CASSINGRGGGTEAFF. The CDR3 nucleotides read TGTGCCAGTAGTATAAATGGCAGGGGAGGGGGCACTGAAGCTTTCTTT. This sequence joins TRBV19 and TRBJ1-1; maybe TRBD1 (6 bases). Germline CDR1 and CDR2: LNHDA and SQIVND (reference sequence). Trimming left V 2 bases short and J 4 bases short, with 17 bases between. The CDR3 contains 16 residues.

This clonotype appeared a few times. The chain couples TRBV2 to TRBJ2-2; 7 bases match TRBD1. CDR3 size: 15 residues. V lost 4 bases, J lost 5 bases, and 7 bases stayed unmatched. CDR1 and CDR2 from the germline V gene are SNHLY and FYNNEI. The CDR3 bases are TGTGCCAGCAGTGCGGGGACAGCACCGACCGGGGAGCTGTTTTTT. As protein: CASSAGTAPTGELFF. Variable domain in full (rest from reference TRBV2 and TRBJ2-2): EPEVTQTPSHQVTQMGQEVILRCVPISNHLYFYWYRQILGQKVEFLVSFYNNEISEKSEIFDDQFSVERPDGSNFTLKIRSTKLEDSAMYFCASSAGTAPTGELFFGEGSRLTVL.

In the case of this clonotype: At one end, the junction sequence differs from germline, possibly due to a read error. The rearrangement links TRBV4-3 to TRBJ2-5, with TRBD2 identical over 7 bases. The germline CDR1 and CDR2 sequences are LGHNA and YSLEER. The CDR3 contains 16 residues. This chain's CDR3 is CASSPSGAWYQEAQYF. Here the CDR3 DNA reads TGCGCCAGCAGCCCTAGCGGAGCCTGGTACCAAGAGGCCCAGTACTTC.

V and J are TRBV29-1 and TRBJ1-6; TRBD1 matches at 8 bases. Germline trimming cut 6 bases from V and 5 bases from J; bases unmatched to any gene: 3. CDR1 SQVTM and CDR2 ANQGSEA come from the germline V gene. The length of the CDR3 is 13 residues. The CDR3 loop reads CSVRTGHNSPLHF. CDR3 coding DNA: TGCAGCGTGCGGACAGGGCATAATTCACCCCTCCACTTT.

Comment on this clonotype: Since the CDR3 does not end with the conserved phenylalanine or tryptophan, this likely comes from a read error. This chain connects TRBV14 to TRBJ1-1; no definite D call. Looked up from germline, CDR1 is SGHDN and CDR2 is FVKESK. CDR3 size: 16 residues. The chain's CDR3 is CASSQGLGQLNTEAFL. Written as DNA, the CDR3 is TGTGCCAGCAGTCAAGGGCTTGGGCAGCTGAACACTGAAGCTTTCCTT.

The sample holds a few counts of this clonotype. The chain joins TRBV5-1 to TRBJ2-6; D unresolved. CDR3 length: 18 residues. Germline CDR1 and CDR2: SGHRS and YFSETQ. Trimming removed 0 bases at V and 0 bases at J, with 13 bases between. The CDR3 DNA reads as TGCGCCAGCAGCTTGGTTCCTACGCGCCGCTCTGGGGCCAACGTCCTGACTTTC. It specifies CASSLVPTRRSGANVLTF.

This clonotype was recorded many times. The chain joins TRBV7-9 to TRBJ1-5; D perhaps matches TRBD1 (6 bases). Germline loops: CDR1 SEHNR, CDR2 FQNEAQ (reference sequence). The length of the CDR3 is 15 residues. The V gene lost 4 bases and the J gene lost 0 bases, with 10 bases spanning the gap. The CDR3 sequence: CASSSTQGSNQPQHF. CDR3 nucleotide sequence: TGTGCCAGCAGCTCGACACAGGGTAGCAATCAGCCCCAGCATTTT.

Comments on this clonotype: One base away lies a much larger clone, so this may be a sequencing read error. The J gene is TRBJ2-7, the V gene TRBV20-1; either TRBD1 or TRBD2 may supply D (5 bases each). Germline CDR1 is DFQATT and CDR2 is SNEGSKA (reference sequence). V lost 5 bases and J lost 3, with 14 bases in between. The length of the CDR3 is 13 residues. The CDR3 here is CSAGGEGVYEQYF. CDR3 sequence (DNA): TGCAGTGCTGGGGGAGAAGGTGTCTACGAGCAGTACTTC.